What follows are 18 T cell receptor beta chains derived from one specimen sequenced in a study of cytomegalovirus exposure and HLA in healthy donors. PCR was performed using 60 Vbeta and 13 Jbeta primers. Profiling relied on immunoSEQ multiplex PCR, and the TCRdb table lists in-frame clones only, not all of them. The sample lists about 94,000 clones, 78% occurring once. The sample consisted of PBMCs. These receptors were collected from a woman aged 55-70 years in good health and CMV-seronegative.

The rearrangement joins TRBV27 to TRBJ2-3; no clear D. The CDR3 loop spans 13 amino acids. Trimming left V 1 base short and J 5 bases short, with 7 bases between. Germline-derived CDR1 and CDR2 are MNHEY and SMNVEV (reference sequence). CDR3 DNA sequence: TGTGCCAGCAGTTTATACGGTGGAGATACGCAGTATTTT. It encodes CASSLYGGDTQYF.

The chain uses TRBV4-3 and TRBJ2-1; maybe TRBD2 (5 bases). Trimming took 0 bases from V and 4 from J, leaving 16 bases between them. The V gene's germline CDR1 is LGHNA and CDR2 YSLEER. The CDR3 runs 17 residues. Here the CDR3 DNA reads TGCGCCAGCAGCCAAGATCCATTAAGCGGCACATACAATGAGCAGTTCTTC. The encoded protein is CASSQDPLSGTYNEQFF.

The V gene is TRBV11-3, the J gene TRBJ2-2; perhaps TRBD1 as D (6 bases). Germline V gene sequence: CDR1 SGHNT, CDR2 YENEEA. With 0 bases removed from V and 11 bases from J, the gap between germline ends came to 13 bases. The CDR3 is 14 residues long. CDR3 bases: TGTGCCAGCAGCTTAGATCAGGGGTTAAGTGAGCTGTTTTTT. Translation: CASSLDQGLSELFF.

This chain links TRBV30 with TRBJ2-5; no clear D gene. With 5 bases removed from V and 2 bases from J, the gap between germline ends came to 3 bases. The CDR3 covers 10 residues. Germline-derived CDR1 and CDR2 are GTSNPN and SVGIG (reference sequence). CDR3 in DNA: TGTGCCTGGCAACAAGAGACCCAGTACTTC. Translated, it gives CAWQQETQYF.

The chain links TRBV7-9 to TRBJ1-1; possibly TRBD1 for D (5 bases). Germline CDR1 and CDR2: SEHNR and FQNEAQ (reference sequence). Trimming left V 7 bases short and J 1 base short, with 13 bases between. The CDR3 loop spans 14 amino acids. The CDR3 bases are TGTGCCAGCACCTGGGTCCAGGGGAACACTGAAGCTTTCTTT. Protein sequence: CASTWVQGNTEAFF.

This rearrangement joins TRBV9 to TRBJ2-7, with D perhaps TRBD1 (7 bases). The V gene's germline CDR1 is SGDLS and CDR2 YYNGEE. The germline V and J ends were trimmed by 4 bases and 5 bases, with 16 bases remaining between them. The CDR3 is made up of 14 amino acids. The CDR3 DNA is TGTGCCAGCAGCTCCCGGGGCAGGGGGGACGAGCAGTACTTC. Translating it yields CASSSRGRGDEQYF.

The chain links TRBV2 to TRBJ2-1, with no clear D. This CDR3 comprises 14 residues. V lost 4 bases to trimming and J lost 5 bases, with 12 bases between them. Germline-derived CDR1 and CDR2 are SNHLY and FYNNEI. The CDR3 here is CASSVQRNNNEQFF. As DNA, the CDR3 is TGTGCCAGCAGTGTGCAGCGTAATAACAATGAGCAGTTCTTC. The complete variable domain, with remaining parts taken from reference TRBV2 and TRBJ2-1, reads EPEVTQTPSHQVTQMGQEVILRCVPISNHLYFYWYRQILGQKVEFLVSFYNNEISEKSEIFDDQFSVERPDGSNFTLKIRSTKLEDSAMYFCASSVQRNNNEQFFGPGTRLTVL.

This chain uses TRBV2 with TRBJ2-5, with 8 bases that match TRBD1. The V gene's germline CDR1 is SNHLY and CDR2 FYNNEI. V shed 6 bases and J 3 bases; nucleotides not matched to a gene: 3. This CDR3 spans 13 amino acids. CDR3 region: CASRKTGEETQYF. Here the CDR3 DNA reads TGTGCCAGCAGGAAGACAGGGGAAGAGACCCAGTACTTC. Drawing the rest from reference TRBV2 and TRBJ2-5, the complete variable domain is EPEVTQTPSHQVTQMGQEVILRCVPISNHLYFYWYRQILGQKVEFLVSFYNNEISEKSEIFDDQFSVERPDGSNFTLKIRSTKLEDSAMYFCASRKTGEETQYFGPGTRLLVL.

The V and J genes are TRBV6-6 and TRBJ2-2; TRBD1 agrees at 8 bases. CDR1 and CDR2 from the germline V gene are MNHNY and SVGAGI (reference sequence). Trimming at V came to 7 bases and at J to 5 bases, leaving 3 bases not matched to a gene. This CDR3 contains 13 residues. Here the CDR3 reads CASTQGATGELFF. For the CDR3, the DNA is TGTGCCAGCACCCAGGGGGCGACCGGGGAGCTGTTTTTT.

The chain is built from TRBV7-7 and TRBJ2-1; no clear D gene. V lost 5 bases and J 0 bases, leaving 11 bases between the germline ends. The V gene's germline CDR1 is SSHAT and CDR2 FNYEAQ (reference sequence). The CDR3 loop spans 15 amino acids. CDR3 amino acids: CASSPRTVSYNEQFF. The CDR3 DNA reads TGTGCCAGCAGCCCCCGCACAGTCTCCTACAATGAGCAGTTCTTC.

This chain links TRBV28 with TRBJ2-7; D perhaps matches TRBD2 (5 bases). The CDR3 loop spans 14 amino acids. CDR1 and CDR2 from the germline V gene are MDHEN and SYDVKM. The ends were cut back, 7 bases at V and 0 bases at J, with 13 bases in the middle. The DNA of the CDR3 is TGTGCCAGCAAACCGGGGTCTCGCTCCTACGAGCAGTACTTC. Its translation is CASKPGSRSYEQYF. The whole variable domain, filled in from reference TRBV28 and TRBJ2-7, reads DVKVTQSSRYLVKRTGEKVFLECVQDMDHENMFWYRQDPGLGLRLIYFSYDVKMKEKGDIPEGYSVSREKKERFSLILESASTNQTSMYLCASKPGSRSYEQYFGPGTRLTVT.

The chain recombines TRBV27 with TRBJ2-1; 13 nucleotides align to TRBD2. CDR1 and CDR2 from the germline V gene are MNHEY and SMNVEV (reference sequence). Losses at the gene ends were 0 bases for V and 6 bases for J; bases not matched to a gene: 2. The CDR3 spans 16 residues. CDR3 DNA: TGTGCCAGCAGTTTATCGGGACTAGCGGGACCCAATGAGCAGTTCTTC. This gives the protein CASSLSGLAGPNEQFF.

The V call is TRBV7-9, the J call TRBJ2-3, with D tentatively TRBD1 (5 bases). Germline V gene lookup returns CDR1 SEHNR and CDR2 FQNEAQ (reference sequence). The ends were cut back, 1 base at V and 4 bases at J, with 12 bases in the middle. This CDR3 has 15 amino acids. The CDR3 nucleotides are TGTGCCAGCAGCTTAGTACAGGTGGTTCCAGATACGCAGTATTTT. Translated: CASSLVQVVPDTQYF.

J is TRBJ1-2 and V is TRBV7-2; the match to TRBD1 covers 8 bases. This CDR3 has 17 residues. CDR1 SGHTA and CDR2 FQGNSA come from the germline V gene. V was pared by 5 bases and J by 0 bases, with 11 bases of the junction left unmatched. This CDR3 reads CASSRPGQAGTNYGYTF. The CDR3 DNA follows: TGTGCCAGCAGCCGTCCGGGACAGGCGGGTACTAACTATGGCTACACCTTC.

The V gene is TRBV5-6, the J gene TRBJ1-2, with D perhaps matching TRBD1 (5 bases). This CDR3 spans 14 amino acids. V gave up 1 base and J gave up 5 bases, with 12 bases separating them. Germline V CDR1 and CDR2: SGHDT, YYEEEE. The DNA of the CDR3 is TGTGCCAGCAGCTTGATTGGGGGAGGGTATGGCTACACCTTC. Its protein is CASSLIGGGYGYTF.

The gene calls are TRBV6-5 and TRBJ1-5; D is ambiguous. The length of the CDR3 is 13 residues. From germline, CDR1 is MNHEY and CDR2 SVGAGI. The V and J ends lost 0 bases and 6 bases respectively, with 6 bases between them. CDR3 nucleotide sequence: TGTGCCAGCAGTTACTCGAGGGTTCAGCCCCAGCATTTT. This codes for CASSYSRVQPQHF.

The CDR3 DNA sequence: TGTGCCAGCAGCTTATACAGGGACGAGACCCAGTACTTC. Protein product: CASSLYRDETQYF. The chain links TRBV7-9 to TRBJ2-5; a possible D gene is TRBD1 (6 bases). The V and J ends lost 2 bases and 5 bases respectively, with 9 bases between them. The CDR3 contains 13 residues. Germline V gene data show CDR1 as SEHNR and CDR2 as FQNEAQ (reference sequence). The full variable domain, completed using reference TRBV7-9 and TRBJ2-5, is DTGVSQNPRHKITKRGQNVTFRCDPISEHNRLYWYRQTLGQGPEFLTYFQNEAQLEKSRLLSDRFSAERPKGSFSTLEIQRTEQGDSAMYLCASSLYRDETQYFGPGTRLLVL.

The chain joins TRBV7-8 to TRBJ2-3; 15 nucleotides agree with TRBD2. V lost 1 base to trimming and J lost 6 bases; unmatched junction nucleotides: 11. This CDR3 has 19 residues. Germline CDR1 SGHVS, CDR2 FQNEAQ. The CDR3 coding sequence is TGTGCCAGCAGCTTAGGGGTGTCGGGACTAGCGGGAGGAGGCGATACGCAGTATTTT. It encodes CASSLGVSGLAGGGDTQYF. The full variable domain, its missing parts supplied by reference TRBV7-8 and TRBJ2-3, is GAGVSQSPRYKVAKRGQDVALRCDPISGHVSLFWYQQALGQGPEFLTYFQNEAQLDKSGLPSDRFFAERPEGSVSTLKIQRTQQEDSAVYLCASSLGVSGLAGGGDTQYFGPGTRLTVL.